Many counts were recorded for the clone carrying this T cell receptor (beta chain). Its target is not known. This sample stems from a study of T cell repertoires in cytomegalovirus infection. Study background: An indication of both CMV infection and matching HLA type came from public TCR beta signatures.

Study-level findings and limits: Cumulated frequencies of public TCR beta families served to identify carriers of CMV plus the relevant HLA. HLA-C-restricted, CMV-specific TCR beta clonotypes were dominant ex vivo.

TCRdb reprocessed the reads with MiXCR, giving one entry per CDR3 protein. This table has about 150,000 distinct CDR3 sequences, 23% appearing once. The V and J ends lost 3 bases and 3 bases respectively, with 4 bases between them. Germline values: CDR1 SEHNR, CDR2 FQNEAQ (reference sequence). The CDR3 covers 12 residues. Sequencing was performed on PBMCs. The sequence came from a human donor in good health (CMV status not recorded). Some clones in this sample may be carry-over from other donors' samples. The V and J genes are TRBV7-9 and TRBJ2-3; D not resolved. The CDR3 nucleotides read TGTGCCAGCAGCTTTAGGACAGATACGCAGTATTTT. As protein: CASSFRTDTQYF. The whole variable domain, remainder taken from reference TRBV7-9 and TRBJ2-3, is DTGVSQNPRHKITKRGQNVTFRCDPISEHNRLYWYRQTLGQGPEFLTYFQNEAQLEKSRLLSDRFSAERPKGSFSTLEIQRTEQGDSAMYLCASSFRTDTQYFGPGTRLTVL.